The 13 T cell receptor beta chains presented below share a single source sample, sequenced in a study of T-cell memory formation after mild COVID-19. TCRdb passed the 5' RACE reads through MiXCR, listing each CDR3 protein once. The table has 540,000 or so distinct CDR3 sequences, roughly 22% seen once. The sequencing input was PBMCs or a T cell subset sorted from them (not recorded which). These receptors were collected from an adult woman who had mild COVID-19 (a few samples of this study predate the infection). Cell type and time point are not known.

The V gene is TRBV5-1, the J gene TRBJ1-5; D is unclear. Germline CDR1 reads SGHRS; CDR2 reads YFSETQ. Trimming shortened V by 0 bases and J by 9 bases, and 16 bases separated the two germline ends. The CDR3 length is 15 residues. The CDR3 DNA is TGCGCCAGCAGCTTGGGAGACACCACCTTAGGGCCCCAGCATTTT. It codes for CASSLGDTTLGPQHF.

This clonotype was picked up a small number of times. The chain joins TRBV29-1 to TRBJ2-7; TRBD1 aligns across 9 bases. CDR3 length equals 13 residues. Losses at the gene ends were 5 bases for V and 12 bases for J; bases not matched to a gene: 14. Per germline, CDR1 SQVTM and CDR2 ANQGSEA. The CDR3 region has the DNA TGCAGCGTTACAGGGGGCTCCGGCGGAAGGGTGTACTTC. Translating gives CSVTGGSGGRVYF.

This clonotype has a handful of counts. This sequence joins TRBV11-2 and TRBJ2-7; 9 bases are shared with TRBD2. The CDR3 consists of 15 residues. Germline CDR1 and CDR2: SGHAT and FQNNGV. V shed 5 bases, J shed 1 base, and the junction held 6 bases outside the gene matches. CDR3 in amino acids: CASSHSGSGSYEQYF. CDR3 nucleotide sequence: TGTGCCAGCAGCCATAGCGGGAGTGGGTCCTACGAGCAGTACTTC.

The chain joins TRBV11-3 to TRBJ2-1; 8 bases align to TRBD2. Germline V gene data show CDR1 as SGHNT and CDR2 as YENEEA. The trim removed 5 bases at V and 0 bases at J, leaving 21 bases unmatched. This CDR3 region has 21 residues. Written as DNA, the CDR3 is TGTGCCAGCAGCCACCGCCCCCCGGGACTAGGGCGAAGAAGCTCCTACAATGAGCAGTTCTTC. It codes for CASSHRPPGLGRRSSYNEQFF.

V gene TRBV12-3 or TRBV12-4 combines with J gene TRBJ2-1; D may be TRBD1 (9 bases). V gave up 3 bases and J gave up 5 bases, with 17 bases separating them. This CDR3 region has 16 residues. The CDR3 loop is CASSFSGTGIDNEQFF. CDR3 nucleotide sequence: TGTGCCAGCAGTTTTAGCGGGACAGGGATAGACAATGAGCAGTTCTTC.

V and J are TRBV2 and TRBJ2-5; the D is unclear. There are 13 residues in the CDR3. CDR1 is SNHLY, CDR2 FYNNEI, per germline. V was pared by 2 bases and J by 2 bases, with 6 bases between. CDR3 coding DNA: TGTGCCAGCAGTGAAAGGTGGCAAGAGACCCAGTACTTC. It yields the protein CASSERWQETQYF.

This clonotype showed up just a few times. V is TRBV7-6 and J is TRBJ2-1, with D unclear. This CDR3 region has 15 residues. Trimming pared 5 bases from V and 0 bases from J, leaving 11 bases between. Germline V gives CDR1 SGHVS, CDR2 FNYEAQ. The CDR3 nucleotides are TGTGCCAGCAGCCTGCCCAGCAGCTCCTACAATGAGCAGTTCTTC. Translation gives CASSLPSSSYNEQFF.

The chain recombines TRBV19 with TRBJ2-7; the D call may be TRBD1 or TRBD2 (5 bases each). Germline V CDR1 and CDR2: LNHDA, SQIVND (reference sequence). The ends were cut back, 2 bases at V and 2 bases at J, with 13 bases in the middle. This CDR3 comprises 15 residues. The CDR3 DNA is TGTGCCAGTAGTATACGCCGGGACCGAGCCTACGAGCAGTACTTC. The encoded protein is CASSIRRDRAYEQYF.

This clonotype was seen a few times. V usage is TRBV5-1 and J usage is TRBJ1-3; D not resolved. The V and J ends lost 0 bases and 5 bases respectively, with 12 bases between them. CDR3 length equals 15 residues. Looked up from germline, CDR1 is SGHRS and CDR2 is YFSETQ. CDR3 sequence: CASSLDVMRRNTIYF. CDR3 nucleotide sequence: TGCGCCAGCAGCTTGGACGTTATGCGGCGAAACACCATATATTTT.

This clonotype occurred a few times. The chain is built from TRBV7-9 and TRBJ2-7; 7 bases are a match to TRBD2. With V trimmed by 8 bases and J by 7 bases, 14 bases remained unmatched. The CDR3 covers 14 residues. Germline-derived CDR1 and CDR2 are SEHNR and FQNEAQ (reference sequence). The DNA of the CDR3 is TGTGCCAGCGGGACTACTCGGGGGATCTGGGAGCAGTACTTC. Protein sequence: CASGTTRGIWEQYF.

V usage is TRBV7-6 and J usage is TRBJ2-1, with 14 bases identical to TRBD2. The CDR3 sequence is 18 residues long. The trim removed 5 bases at V and 3 bases at J, leaving 9 bases unmatched. Per germline, CDR1 SGHVS and CDR2 FNYEAQ. DNA for the CDR3: TGTGCCAGCAGCATAGGACTAGCGGGAGGACAGGGCTACAATGAGCAGTTCTTC. It translates to CASSIGLAGGQGYNEQFF.

There are a few counts of this clonotype. This chain joins TRBV30 and TRBJ2-3; D unresolved. The germline CDR1 and CDR2 sequences are GTSNPN and SVGIG (reference sequence). This CDR3 contains 15 residues. V lost 0 bases and J lost 1, with 11 bases in between. The CDR3 here is CAWSVLSIGTDTQYF. CDR3 DNA sequence: TGTGCCTGGAGTGTACTTAGCATCGGCACAGATACGCAGTATTTT. Looking up the rest from reference TRBV30 and TRBJ2-3 gives the full variable domain: SQTIHQWPATLVQPVGSPLSLECTVEGTSNPNLYWYRQAAGRGLQLLFYSVGIGQISSEVPQNLSASRPQDRQFILSSKKLLLSDSGFYLCAWSVLSIGTDTQYFGPGTRLTVL.

This chain joins TRBV6-2 or TRBV6-3 and TRBJ1-1; D is unclear. From germline, CDR1 is MNHEY and CDR2 SVGEGT. The CDR3 is 14 amino acids. The V end lost 8 bases, the J end lost 4 bases, and 17 bases lay between the germline ends. CDR3 residues: CASRRTGRSTEAFF. The CDR3 DNA reads as TGTGCCAGCCGAAGGACGGGTAGGAGCACTGAAGCTTTCTTT.